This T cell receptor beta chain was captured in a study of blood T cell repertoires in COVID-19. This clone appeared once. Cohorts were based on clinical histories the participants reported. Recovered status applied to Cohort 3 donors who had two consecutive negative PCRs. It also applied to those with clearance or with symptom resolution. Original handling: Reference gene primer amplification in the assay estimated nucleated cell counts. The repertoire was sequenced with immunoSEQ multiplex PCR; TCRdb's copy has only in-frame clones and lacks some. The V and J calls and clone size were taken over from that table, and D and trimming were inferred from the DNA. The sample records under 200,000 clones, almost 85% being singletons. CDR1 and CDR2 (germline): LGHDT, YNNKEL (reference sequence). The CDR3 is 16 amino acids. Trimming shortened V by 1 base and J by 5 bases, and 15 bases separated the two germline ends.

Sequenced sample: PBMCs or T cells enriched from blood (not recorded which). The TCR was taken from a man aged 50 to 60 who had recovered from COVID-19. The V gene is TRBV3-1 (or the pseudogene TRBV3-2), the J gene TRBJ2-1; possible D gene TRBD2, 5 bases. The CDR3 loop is CASSQVGPGGNNEQFF. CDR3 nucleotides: TGTGCCAGCAGCCAAGTAGGGCCCGGAGGTAACAATGAGCAGTTCTTC.